The 21 T cell receptor beta chains listed next were all sequenced from one sample in a study of shared clonotypes between healthy human individuals. The protocol was immunoSEQ multiplex PCR, while the TCRdb copy is restricted to in-frame clones and leaves out a portion. The data show millions of clones, approximately 94% seen once. Sequenced material: naive CD4+ T cells sorted from blood. Subset reported: CD45RA+ positively selected. The receptors stem from a man between 18 and 29 years old in good health.

This chain joins TRBV30 and TRBJ1-2; perhaps TRBD1 as D (5 bases). V lost 6 bases and J 0 bases, leaving 14 bases between the germline ends. Per germline, CDR1 GTSNPN and CDR2 SVGIG (reference sequence). This CDR3 is built from 14 residues. CDR3 sequence reads: CACPSRGANYGYTF. The CDR3 DNA reads TGTGCCTGCCCGAGTCGGGGGGCTAACTATGGCTACACCTTC.

The rearrangement joins TRBV5-5 to TRBJ1-5; weak D call: TRBD1 (5 bases). Germline V gives CDR1 SGHKS, CDR2 YYEKEE (reference sequence). CDR3 size: 17 residues. Deletions cut 2 bases from V and 0 bases from J, with 15 bases between. CDR3 bases: TGTGCCAGCAGCTTCTATACAGGAGGGTATAGCAATCAGCCCCAGCATTTT. It yields the protein CASSFYTGGYSNQPQHF.

This sequence joins TRBV15 and TRBJ2-3, with no clear D. The germline CDR1 and CDR2 sequences are LNHNV and YYDKDF (reference sequence). There are 14 residues in the CDR3. V was cut by 0 bases and J by 4 bases, with 8 bases left in between. DNA of the CDR3: TGTGCCACCAGCAGAGATCGTCTGGCAGATACGCAGTATTTT. Amino acids: CATSRDRLADTQYF.

Comment on this clone: The same CDR3 arises from other DNA sequences in this sample as well. This chain joins TRBV2 and TRBJ1-2; D not resolved. This CDR3 contains 13 residues. Per germline, CDR1 SNHLY and CDR2 FYNNEI. Deletions cut 3 bases from V and 5 bases from J, with 10 bases between. CDR3 DNA: TGTGCCAGCAGTGAGAACAGATTGTATGGCTACACCTTC. Amino acids: CASSENRLYGYTF.

The rearrangement joins TRBV28 to TRBJ2-3; TRBD1 matches 9 bases. The germline gives CDR1 MDHEN, CDR2 SYDVKM. V gave up 6 bases and J gave up 6 bases; unmatched junction bases: 16. CDR3 length: 17 amino acids. This CDR3 reads CASSSTPDRGRVDTQYF. CDR3 DNA sequence: TGTGCCAGCAGCTCTACCCCGGACAGGGGCAGGGTGGATACGCAGTATTTT.

This sequence joins TRBV7-2 and TRBJ2-5; D may be TRBD1 (6 bases). Germline-derived CDR1 and CDR2 are SGHTA and FQGNSA. This CDR3 is 15 amino acids long. Trimming took 5 bases from V and 5 from J, leaving 18 bases between them. The CDR3 sequence is CASSRGSMGAETQYF. In DNA, the CDR3 is TGTGCCAGCAGCCGGGGCTCTATGGGGGCGGAGACCCAGTACTTC.

The J gene is TRBJ1-1, the V gene TRBV11-2; D is ambiguous. Trimming removed 6 bases from V and 2 bases from J, with 13 bases in between. Germline CDR1 reads SGHAT; CDR2 reads FQNNGV. There are 14 residues in the CDR3. For the CDR3, the DNA is TGTGCCAGCAGTCTATCGACGACTAACACTGAAGCTTTCTTT. It specifies CASSLSTTNTEAFF.

This chain connects TRBV30 to TRBJ1-4; D remains ambiguous. The germline gives CDR1 GTSNPN, CDR2 SVGIG (reference sequence). This CDR3 has 14 residues. Trimming cost V 5 bases and J 0 bases, with 10 bases left between them. In DNA form, the CDR3 reads TGTGCCTGGTCCTACGGTGCAACTAATGAAAAACTGTTTTTT. Its protein is CAWSYGATNEKLFF.

The chain has TRBV7-9 and TRBJ1-4; D is perhaps TRBD1 (6 bases). V was clipped by 7 bases and J by 3 bases, with 15 bases between them. The CDR3 consists of 15 residues. Per germline, CDR1 SEHNR and CDR2 FQNEAQ (reference sequence). The CDR3 spells CASTTGGPANEKLFF. CDR3 sequence (DNA): TGTGCCAGCACCACGGGGGGGCCTGCTAATGAAAAACTGTTTTTT.

This chain links TRBV11-2 with TRBJ2-6, with a weak D call TRBD2 (6 bases). CDR1 SGHAT and CDR2 FQNNGV come from the germline V gene. CDR3 length: 16 residues. Trimming shortened V by 1 base and J by 2 bases, and 9 bases separated the two germline ends. CDR3 region: CASSLGGEAGANVLTF. CDR3 DNA: TGTGCCAGCAGCTTAGGCGGGGAAGCTGGGGCCAACGTCCTGACTTTC.

This clone has just a few counts. The gene calls are TRBV6-5 and TRBJ1-5; D uncertain. Germline CDR1 reads MNHEY; CDR2 reads SVGAGI. Trimming shortened V by 4 bases and J by 7 bases, and 11 bases separated the two germline ends. This CDR3 has 13 amino acids. The chain's CDR3 is CASSSRDGQPQHF. The CDR3 nucleotides read TGTGCCAGCAGTTCGAGGGATGGCCAGCCCCAGCATTTT.

The rearrangement uses TRBV7-2 and TRBJ2-3; weak D call: TRBD2 (6 bases). The CDR3 is made up of 19 amino acids. V lost 5 bases and J 2 bases, leaving 26 bases between the germline ends. Germline V lookup: CDR1 SGHTA, CDR2 FQGNSA. CDR3 nucleotide sequence: TGTGCCAGCAGCCCTGGACCCGGGAGTGGAGTTGGGTTCACAGATACGCAGTATTTT. This encodes CASSPGPGSGVGFTDTQYF.

The chain has TRBV9 and TRBJ2-6, with a possible D match to TRBD2 (5 bases). The CDR3 loop spans 20 amino acids. The germline CDR1 and CDR2 sequences are SGDLS and YYNGEE. Trimming took off 1 base at V and 6 bases at J, with 26 bases between the two ends. CDR3 sequence: CASSVWGEGSESRAANVLTF. CDR3 in DNA: TGTGCCAGCAGCGTATGGGGTGAAGGGAGCGAGAGTCGAGCGGCCAACGTCCTGACTTTC.

This clone was found a few times. The V call is TRBV11-2, the J call TRBJ2-7; D might be TRBD1 (8 bases). The CDR3 sequence is 14 residues long. Trimming removed 3 bases at V and 5 bases at J, with 14 bases between. Per the germline V gene, CDR1 is SGHAT and CDR2 is FQNNGV. CDR3: CASSFRTGRDEQYF. CDR3 DNA sequence: TGTGCCAGCAGCTTCAGGACAGGGAGGGACGAGCAGTACTTC.

This clone was seen only once. The V and J genes are TRBV27 and TRBJ2-5, with 10 bases matching TRBD1. Germline CDR1 is MNHEY and CDR2 is SMNVEV (reference sequence). The CDR3 consists of 14 residues. After removal of 4 bases from V and 6 bases from J, the junction contained 5 bases not matched to a gene. CDR3 sequence: CASSSRQGAQTQYF. The CDR3 coding sequence is TGTGCCAGCAGTTCCCGACAGGGGGCACAGACCCAGTACTTC.

Only one count was recorded for this clone. J is TRBJ2-5 and V is TRBV5-1; D may match TRBD1 or TRBD2 (5 bases each). The end of the DNA aligns better with TRBJ2-7, so the J call may be wrong. The CDR3 sequence is 14 residues long. From germline, CDR1 is SGHRS and CDR2 YFSETQ. This CDR3 is CASSSGEGFVEQYF. CDR3 in DNA: TGCGCCAGCAGCTCCGGCGAGGGGTTCGTCGAGCAGTACTTC.

In its sample, this clone was seen a few times. V and J are TRBV30 and TRBJ1-1; D gene ambiguous. The CDR3 covers 11 residues. The germline V gene encodes CDR1 GTSNPN and CDR2 SVGIG (reference sequence). V gave up 2 bases and J gave up 9 bases, with 10 bases separating them. CDR3 in DNA: TGTGCCTGGAGTTTGGGGAGGAAAGCTTTCTTT. Protein sequence: CAWSLGRKAFF.

The genes are TRBV18 and TRBJ1-1, with a tentative D call TRBD1 (5 bases). V was trimmed by 1 base and J by 1 base, leaving 10 bases between them. Germline V gives CDR1 KGHSH, CDR2 LQKENI. The CDR3 extends over 15 amino acids. The DNA of the CDR3 is TGTGCCAGCTCACCACGCCAGGGATCGAACACTGAAGCTTTCTTT. Protein: CASSPRQGSNTEAFF.

J is TRBJ2-3 and V is TRBV6-5, with a tentative D call TRBD1 (5 bases). The CDR3 spans 13 residues. Trimming removed 8 bases at V and 2 bases at J, with 11 bases between. Germline values: CDR1 MNHEY, CDR2 SVGAGI. In DNA, the CDR3 is TGTGCCAGCGGGTCCAGGGACACAGATACGCAGTATTTT. It translates to CASGSRDTDTQYF.

The chain couples TRBV10-3 to TRBJ2-2; D gene ambiguous. Trimming stripped 0 bases from V and 5 bases from J, with 13 bases between. The CDR3 is 16 residues long. Germline values: CDR1 ENHRY, CDR2 SYGVKD. This CDR3 reads CAISESIGSLTGELFF. The CDR3 nucleotides are TGTGCCATCAGTGAGTCGATTGGGTCCCTGACCGGGGAGCTGTTTTTT.

The genes are TRBV14 and TRBJ1-4, with D possibly TRBD1 on 6 matching bases. Germline V gene lookup returns CDR1 SGHDN and CDR2 FVKESK. V lost 0 bases and J lost 1, with 18 bases in between. This CDR3 has 19 residues. The DNA of the CDR3 is TGTGCCAGCAGCCAAGATAAGAGAGGGGGAAGTAGAACTAATGAAAAACTGTTTTTT. The encoded protein is CASSQDKRGGSRTNEKLFF.